This TCR beta chain came from a study of blood T cells in healthy people across ages. There are 15 residues in the CDR3. The V end was cut by 7 bases, the J end by 7 bases, with 19 bases between. Per germline, CDR1 MNHNS and CDR2 SASEGT. This clonotype was seen a handful of times. Using a J-beta primer mix together with a sample-barcoded 5' primer, a second PCR was run for about 6 to 11 cycles. Per-sample output comprised a minimum of 2.5 million paired-end reads containing CDR3. One entry per CDR3 protein results from TCRdb running MiXCR on the 5' RACE reads. The data hold around 800,000 distinct CDR3 sequences, with roughly 24% observed a single time. The same data also went into a second study, on T cells of mothers and their children.

Input material: blood. V and J are TRBV6-1 and TRBJ1-4; D gene unclear. This clonotype originated in a boy between 10 and 17 years old in good health. The CDR3 region is CASTTERESPEKLFF. The DNA for the CDR3 is TGTGCCAGCACCACCGAAAGAGAGAGTCCTGAAAAACTGTTTTTT.